This T cell receptor (beta chain) appears in the sequencing data of a study of blood T cell repertoires in COVID-19. For the study at large: The origin of the acute and convalescent COVID-19 samples was the United States, Italy and Spain.

V was pared by 1 base and J by 2 bases, with 15 bases between. CDR3 size: 16 residues. CDR1 and CDR2 (germline): LGHDT, YNNKEL (reference sequence). Using immunoSEQ multiplex PCR, the repertoire was profiled, and TCRdb retains in-frame clones only, with some absent. The table has some 100,000 clones, about three quarters seen once. The source of this sequence is a man aged 65-85 years with acute or convalescent COVID-19. Sequenced input: peripheral blood. The chain carries TRBV3-1 (or the pseudogene TRBV3-2) and TRBJ2-7, with a tentative D call TRBD1 (7 bases). For the CDR3, the DNA is TGTGCCAGCAGCCAAGGGGTCCAGGGGGGTCCCTACGAGCAGTACTTC. Encoded protein: CASSQGVQGGPYEQYF.